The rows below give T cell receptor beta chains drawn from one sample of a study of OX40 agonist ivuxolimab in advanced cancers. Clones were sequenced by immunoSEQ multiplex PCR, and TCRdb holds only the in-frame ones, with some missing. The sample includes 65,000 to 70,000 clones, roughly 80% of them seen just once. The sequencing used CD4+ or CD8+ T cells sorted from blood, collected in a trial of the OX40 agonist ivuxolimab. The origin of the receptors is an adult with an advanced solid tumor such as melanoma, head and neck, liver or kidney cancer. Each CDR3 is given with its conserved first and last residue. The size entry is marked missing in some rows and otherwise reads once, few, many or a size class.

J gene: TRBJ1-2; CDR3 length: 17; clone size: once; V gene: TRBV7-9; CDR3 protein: CASSFEGQRGVGYGYTF
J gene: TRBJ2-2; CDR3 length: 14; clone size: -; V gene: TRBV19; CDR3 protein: CASTGSAYTGELFF
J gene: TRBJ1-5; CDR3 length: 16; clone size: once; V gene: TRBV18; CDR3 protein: CASSPAGTGSNQPQHF
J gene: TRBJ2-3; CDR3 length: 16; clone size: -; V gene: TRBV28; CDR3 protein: CASSGGGSGLTDTQYF
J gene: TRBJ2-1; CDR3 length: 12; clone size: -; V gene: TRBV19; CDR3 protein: CASSIVYDEQFF
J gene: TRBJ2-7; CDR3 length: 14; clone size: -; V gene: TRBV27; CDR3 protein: CASFAGVPSYEQYF
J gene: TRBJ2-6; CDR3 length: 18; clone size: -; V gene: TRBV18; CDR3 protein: CASSPRTGGLAGANVLTF
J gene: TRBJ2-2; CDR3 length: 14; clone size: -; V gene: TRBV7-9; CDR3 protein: CASSLGTNTGELFF
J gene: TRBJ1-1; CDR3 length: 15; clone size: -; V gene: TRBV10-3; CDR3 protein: CAISGNRGLNTEAFF
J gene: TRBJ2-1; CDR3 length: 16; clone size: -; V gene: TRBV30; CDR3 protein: CAWSVGLAGAYNEQFF
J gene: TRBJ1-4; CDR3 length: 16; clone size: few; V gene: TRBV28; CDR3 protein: CASSSPPGHVGEKLFF
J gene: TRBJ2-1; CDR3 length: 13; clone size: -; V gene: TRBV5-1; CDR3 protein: CASGTGSLGEQFF
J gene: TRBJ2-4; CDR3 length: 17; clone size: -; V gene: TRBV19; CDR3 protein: CASSPLRSLGGKNIQYF
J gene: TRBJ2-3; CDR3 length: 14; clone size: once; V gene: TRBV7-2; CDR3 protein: CASSSLVGADTQYF
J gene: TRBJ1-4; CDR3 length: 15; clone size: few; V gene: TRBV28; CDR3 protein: CASSFEGGRVEKLFF
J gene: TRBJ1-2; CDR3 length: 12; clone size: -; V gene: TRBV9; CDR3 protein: CASSVSSYGYTF
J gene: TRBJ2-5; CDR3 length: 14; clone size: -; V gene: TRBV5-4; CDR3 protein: CASSLRLGEETQYF
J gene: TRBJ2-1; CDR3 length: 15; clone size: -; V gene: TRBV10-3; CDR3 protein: CAISESGFSYNEQFF
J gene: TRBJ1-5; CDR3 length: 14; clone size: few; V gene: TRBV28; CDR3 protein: CATHPEGSNQPQHF
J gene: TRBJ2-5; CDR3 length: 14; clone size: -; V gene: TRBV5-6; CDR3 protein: CASSLYGFWETQYF
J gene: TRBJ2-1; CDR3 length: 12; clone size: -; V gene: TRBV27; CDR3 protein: CASSSRGHEQFF
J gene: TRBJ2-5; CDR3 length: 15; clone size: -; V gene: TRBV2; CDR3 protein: CASRGKAGGQETQYF
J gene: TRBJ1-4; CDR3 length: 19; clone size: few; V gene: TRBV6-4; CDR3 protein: CASRIPGQGDPATNEKLFF
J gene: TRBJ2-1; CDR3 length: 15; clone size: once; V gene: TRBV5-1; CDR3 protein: CASSLFTSGGNEQFF
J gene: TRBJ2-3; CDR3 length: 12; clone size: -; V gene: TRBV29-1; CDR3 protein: CSVELPTDTQYF
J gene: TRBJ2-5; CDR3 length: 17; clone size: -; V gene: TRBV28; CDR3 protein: CASSSPARDRGLETQYF
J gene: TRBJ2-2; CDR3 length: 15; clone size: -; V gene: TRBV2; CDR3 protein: CASRIGLAGTGELFF
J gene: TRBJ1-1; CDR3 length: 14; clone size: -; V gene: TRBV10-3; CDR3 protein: CAISDSEGNTEAFF
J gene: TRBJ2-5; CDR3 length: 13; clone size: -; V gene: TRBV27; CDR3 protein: CASRTLGGETQYF
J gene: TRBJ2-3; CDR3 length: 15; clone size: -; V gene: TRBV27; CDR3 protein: CASRDRAGVGDTQYF
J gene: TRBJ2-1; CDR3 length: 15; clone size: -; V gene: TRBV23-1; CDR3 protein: CASRLWGTYYNEQFF